The rows below give T cell receptor beta chains drawn from one sample of a study of sequential checkpoint blockade in melanoma. Profiling relied on immunoSEQ multiplex PCR, and the TCRdb table lists in-frame clones only, not all of them. The sample holds roughly 20,000 clones, roughly 80% seen once. The input for sequencing was CD8+ T cells sorted from blood (inferred from file names), taken from a patient given nivolumab and ipilimumab in sequence. The receptors derive from a human donor with melanoma. CDR3s include the opening cysteine and the closing phenylalanine or tryptophan. Fields, in order: D gene, V gene, J gene, clone size, CDR3 protein, CDR3 DNA. D genes are given only for firm matches. Expanded clones are given a class, and other clones once, few, many or no size at all.

d_gene: TRBD1; v_gene: TRBV2; j_gene: TRBJ1-1; abundance: NA; CDR3aa: CATLVLRTGKNTEAFF; CDR3nt: TGTGCCACCCTGGTCCTCCGGACAGGGAAGAACACTGAAGCTTTCTTT
d_gene: NA; v_gene: TRBV5-1; j_gene: TRBJ2-1; abundance: NA; CDR3aa: CASSFDLYNEQFF; CDR3nt: TGCGCCAGCAGCTTTGACTTGTACAATGAGCAGTTCTTC
d_gene: NA; v_gene: TRBV14; j_gene: TRBJ1-1; abundance: once; CDR3aa: CASSQDTGLYAFF; CDR3nt: TGTGCCAGCAGCCAAGATACGGGTTTATACGCTTTCTTT
d_gene: NA; v_gene: TRBV11-3; j_gene: TRBJ2-3; abundance: NA; CDR3aa: CASSWDRGTQYF; CDR3nt: TGTGCCAGCAGCTGGGACCGGGGGACGCAGTATTTT
d_gene: TRBD1; v_gene: TRBV20-1; j_gene: TRBJ2-7; abundance: NA; CDR3aa: CSGTGGYEQYF; CDR3nt: TGCAGCGGGACAGGGGGCTACGAGCAGTACTTC
d_gene: NA; v_gene: TRBV30; j_gene: TRBJ2-7; abundance: NA; CDR3aa: CAWSVLSYEQYF; CDR3nt: TGTGCCTGGAGTGTACTGAGTTACGAGCAGTACTTC
d_gene: TRBD2; v_gene: TRBV6-5; j_gene: TRBJ2-7; abundance: NA; CDR3aa: CASSYSGGGPYEQYF; CDR3nt: TGTGCCAGCAGTTACTCCGGGGGAGGGCCTTACGAGCAGTACTTC
d_gene: TRBD2; v_gene: TRBV10-1; j_gene: TRBJ2-1; abundance: NA; CDR3aa: CASSLLVSGSLNEQFF; CDR3nt: TGCGCCAGCAGTCTTCTTGTTAGCGGGAGTCTGAATGAGCAGTTCTTC
d_gene: NA; v_gene: TRBV5-1; j_gene: TRBJ1-3; abundance: NA; CDR3aa: CASSSTGRSRNSGNTIYF; CDR3nt: TGCGCCAGCAGTTCGACTGGTAGGAGCCGGAACTCTGGAAACACCATATATTTT
d_gene: NA; v_gene: TRBV28; j_gene: TRBJ2-1; abundance: once; CDR3aa: CASNPSYVDNEQFF; CDR3nt: TGTGCCAGCAATCCCTCCTACGTAGACAATGAGCAGTTCTTC
d_gene: NA; v_gene: TRBV7-9; j_gene: TRBJ1-2; abundance: few; CDR3aa: CASTRAGVGGYTF; CDR3nt: TGTGCCAGCACACGGGCAGGGGTCGGTGGCTACACCTTC
d_gene: NA; v_gene: TRBV10-1; j_gene: TRBJ1-1; abundance: NA; CDR3aa: CASSESGNTEAFF; CDR3nt: TGCGCCAGCAGTGAATCAGGCAACACTGAAGCTTTCTTT
d_gene: NA; v_gene: TRBV11-2; j_gene: TRBJ1-2; abundance: NA; CDR3aa: CASSSLTDYGYTF; CDR3nt: TGTGCCAGCAGCTCGCTGACAGACTATGGCTACACCTTC
d_gene: NA; v_gene: TRBV7-9; j_gene: TRBJ2-7; abundance: NA; CDR3aa: CASSLPDSGSVDEQYF; CDR3nt: TGTGCCAGCAGCTTACCAGACAGCGGGTCTGTGGACGAGCAGTACTTC
d_gene: NA; v_gene: TRBV12-5; j_gene: TRBJ1-2; abundance: NA; CDR3aa: CASGLGAGNGYTF; CDR3nt: TGTGCTAGTGGTTTGGGTGCAGGTAATGGCTACACCTTC
d_gene: TRBD2; v_gene: TRBV5-4; j_gene: TRBJ2-3; abundance: NA; CDR3aa: CASSLVTGGPDTQYF; CDR3nt: TGTGCCAGCAGCTTGGTGACGGGGGGGCCAGATACGCAGTATTTT
d_gene: NA; v_gene: TRBV5-6; j_gene: TRBJ1-3; abundance: NA; CDR3aa: CASSLEGDGRDTIYF; CDR3nt: TGTGCCAGCAGCTTGGAGGGGGATGGACGGGACACCATATATTTT
d_gene: TRBD2; v_gene: TRBV6-1; j_gene: TRBJ2-5; abundance: NA; CDR3aa: CASSPLAGDQETQYF; CDR3nt: TGTGCCAGCAGTCCACTAGCGGGGGATCAAGAGACCCAGTACTTC
d_gene: NA; v_gene: TRBV7-6; j_gene: TRBJ1-4; abundance: NA; CDR3aa: CASSYPTKGEKLFF; CDR3nt: TGCGCCAGCAGCTACCCGACCAAGGGGGAAAAACTGTTTTTT
d_gene: TRBD2; v_gene: TRBV27; j_gene: TRBJ2-5; abundance: NA; CDR3aa: CASSLGLAGNYQETQYF; CDR3nt: TGTGCCAGCAGTTTGGGGCTAGCGGGTAACTACCAAGAGACCCAGTACTTC
d_gene: NA; v_gene: TRBV5-6; j_gene: TRBJ1-4; abundance: NA; CDR3aa: CASSLWPPGRGKLFF; CDR3nt: TGTGCCAGCAGCTTGTGGCCGCCGGGAAGGGGGAAACTGTTTTTT
d_gene: NA; v_gene: TRBV5-1; j_gene: TRBJ2-7; abundance: few; CDR3aa: CASSLGSGGEQYF; CDR3nt: TGCGCCAGCAGCCTCGGGAGTGGCGGCGAGCAGTACTTC
d_gene: NA; v_gene: TRBV28; j_gene: TRBJ2-2; abundance: NA; CDR3aa: CASRPGGMNTGELFF; CDR3nt: TGTGCCAGCAGACCCGGAGGAATGAACACCGGGGAGCTGTTTTTT
d_gene: NA; v_gene: TRBV27; j_gene: TRBJ1-1; abundance: NA; CDR3aa: CASSLDRLNTEAFF; CDR3nt: TGTGCCAGCAGTTTAGACAGGTTGAACACTGAAGCTTTCTTT
d_gene: TRBD1; v_gene: TRBV5-7; j_gene: TRBJ2-7; abundance: NA; CDR3aa: CASSVTQGYEQYF; CDR3nt: TGTGCCAGCAGCGTGACACAGGGGTACGAGCAGTACTTC
d_gene: TRBD2; v_gene: TRBV4-3; j_gene: TRBJ2-5; abundance: NA; CDR3aa: CASSQDRELAGGLPTETQYF; CDR3nt: TGCGCCAGCAGCCAAGATCGGGAGCTAGCGGGGGGGCTCCCCACGGAGACCCAGTACTTC
d_gene: NA; v_gene: TRBV20-1; j_gene: TRBJ2-7; abundance: NA; CDR3aa: CSAREGHWEYF; CDR3nt: TGCAGTGCTAGAGAGGGACATTGGGAGTACTTC
d_gene: TRBD2; v_gene: TRBV2; j_gene: TRBJ2-1; abundance: NA; CDR3aa: CASRGTSGRPKFF; CDR3nt: TGTGCCAGCAGGGGGACTAGCGGGAGGCCGAAGTTCTTC
d_gene: NA; v_gene: TRBV18; j_gene: TRBJ1-1; abundance: few; CDR3aa: CASQGEGVIVTEAFF; CDR3nt: TGTGCCAGCCAAGGGGAGGGGGTAATTGTGACTGAAGCTTTCTTT
d_gene: TRBD1; v_gene: TRBV30; j_gene: TRBJ1-2; abundance: NA; CDR3aa: CAWAPDRVYGYTF; CDR3nt: TGTGCCTGGGCCCCGGACAGGGTGTATGGCTACACCTTC
d_gene: NA; v_gene: TRBV4-3; j_gene: TRBJ2-7; abundance: NA; CDR3aa: CASSPYRDYEQYF; CDR3nt: TGCGCCAGCAGCCCTTACAGGGACTACGAGCAGTACTTC
d_gene: TRBD1; v_gene: TRBV10-3; j_gene: TRBJ1-1; abundance: once; CDR3aa: CAISRGTGKMNTEAFF; CDR3nt: TGTGCCATCAGTCGTGGGACAGGGAAAATGAACACTGAAGCTTTCTTT
d_gene: NA; v_gene: TRBV28; j_gene: TRBJ2-6; abundance: NA; CDR3aa: CASSQGGPSGANVLTF; CDR3nt: TGTGCCAGCAGCCAGGGAGGTCCCTCTGGGGCCAACGTCCTGACTTTC
d_gene: TRBD1; v_gene: TRBV28; j_gene: TRBJ1-1; abundance: once; CDR3aa: CASSFPGQDPFSNTEAFF; CDR3nt: TGTGCCAGCAGTTTTCCGGGACAGGATCCGTTTAGCAACACTGAAGCTTTCTTT
d_gene: TRBD1; v_gene: TRBV11-2; j_gene: TRBJ2-7; abundance: NA; CDR3aa: CASSYGTGPTYEQYF; CDR3nt: TGTGCCAGCAGCTACGGGACAGGGCCAACCTACGAGCAGTACTTC
d_gene: TRBD1; v_gene: TRBV14; j_gene: TRBJ2-3; abundance: NA; CDR3aa: CASSQRTGGRTDTQYF; CDR3nt: TGTGCCAGCAGCCAACGGACAGGGGGCCGCACAGATACGCAGTATTTT
d_gene: TRBD1; v_gene: TRBV7-3; j_gene: TRBJ1-1; abundance: once; CDR3aa: CASSLTGTGVNTEAFF; CDR3nt: TGTGCCAGCAGCTTAACGGGGACAGGGGTGAACACTGAAGCTTTCTTT
d_gene: NA; v_gene: TRBV9; j_gene: TRBJ2-3; abundance: NA; CDR3aa: CASSVAGDTQYF; CDR3nt: TGTGCCAGCAGCGTAGCAGGTGATACGCAGTATTTT
d_gene: NA; v_gene: TRBV19; j_gene: TRBJ1-1; abundance: NA; CDR3aa: CASSIHRKVNTEAFF; CDR3nt: TGTGCCAGTAGTATTCACAGGAAGGTGAACACTGAAGCTTTCTTT
d_gene: NA; v_gene: TRBV9; j_gene: TRBJ1-1; abundance: NA; CDR3aa: CASSVEGDGTEAFF; CDR3nt: TGTGCCAGCAGCGTAGAAGGGGATGGCACTGAAGCTTTCTTT
d_gene: NA; v_gene: TRBV27; j_gene: TRBJ1-2; abundance: NA; CDR3aa: CASSWWGGFSGYTF; CDR3nt: TGTGCCAGCAGTTGGTGGGGGGGTTTTTCTGGCTACACCTTC
d_gene: TRBD1; v_gene: TRBV5-1; j_gene: TRBJ1-1; abundance: NA; CDR3aa: CASSLHRGNTEAFF; CDR3nt: TGCGCCAGCAGCTTGCACAGGGGGAACACTGAAGCTTTCTTT
d_gene: NA; v_gene: TRBV28; j_gene: TRBJ2-2; abundance: NA; CDR3aa: CASSSTGELFF; CDR3nt: TGTGCCAGCAGTTCGACCGGGGAGCTGTTTTTT
d_gene: NA; v_gene: TRBV28; j_gene: TRBJ1-1; abundance: NA; CDR3aa: CASRPRDGLNTEAFF; CDR3nt: TGTGCCAGCAGACCCCGAGATGGTTTGAACACTGAAGCTTTCTTT
d_gene: NA; v_gene: TRBV9; j_gene: TRBJ1-3; abundance: NA; CDR3aa: CASSEVSGGNTIYF; CDR3nt: TGTGCCAGCAGCGAGGTGTCGGGTGGAAACACCATATATTTT
d_gene: TRBD1; v_gene: TRBV28; j_gene: TRBJ1-2; abundance: NA; CDR3aa: CASSLVPGQGYGYTF; CDR3nt: TGTGCCAGCAGTCTCGTACCGGGACAGGGCTATGGCTACACCTTC
d_gene: TRBD2; v_gene: TRBV2; j_gene: TRBJ2-7; abundance: NA; CDR3aa: CASSALADSYEQYF; CDR3nt: TGTGCCAGCAGTGCTCTAGCGGACTCCTACGAGCAGTACTTC
d_gene: TRBD2; v_gene: TRBV2; j_gene: TRBJ2-7; abundance: few; CDR3aa: CAAQRELADLYEQYF; CDR3nt: TGTGCCGCACAGAGGGAACTAGCGGATCTCTACGAGCAGTACTTC
d_gene: NA; v_gene: TRBV9; j_gene: TRBJ1-2; abundance: NA; CDR3aa: CASSVARTAFANYGYTF; CDR3nt: TGTGCCAGCAGCGTAGCCCGTACAGCCTTCGCTAACTATGGCTACACCTTC
d_gene: TRBD1; v_gene: TRBV15; j_gene: TRBJ2-7; abundance: NA; CDR3aa: CATTETGGAYEQYF; CDR3nt: TGTGCCACCACCGAGACAGGGGGAGCCTACGAGCAGTACTTC
d_gene: NA; v_gene: TRBV5-6; j_gene: TRBJ1-1; abundance: few; CDR3aa: CASSSITGVRTEAFF; CDR3nt: TGTGCCAGCAGCTCTATAACAGGAGTCAGGACTGAAGCTTTCTTT
d_gene: NA; v_gene: TRBV4-3; j_gene: TRBJ2-5; abundance: NA; CDR3aa: CASSRIRDGGETQYF; CDR3nt: TGCGCCAGCAGCCGAATCCGGGACGGGGGAGAGACCCAGTACTTC
d_gene: NA; v_gene: TRBV7-8; j_gene: TRBJ1-3; abundance: NA; CDR3aa: CASSSSSRGSGNTIYF; CDR3nt: TGTGCCAGCAGCTCCTCGAGCAGGGGATCTGGAAACACCATATATTTT
d_gene: NA; v_gene: TRBV5-6; j_gene: TRBJ1-5; abundance: NA; CDR3aa: CASSHDKQGRGLDQPQHF; CDR3nt: TGTGCCAGCAGCCACGATAAACAGGGTAGGGGTCTGGATCAGCCCCAGCATTTT
d_gene: TRBD1; v_gene: TRBV19; j_gene: TRBJ1-1; abundance: NA; CDR3aa: CASSRGQAPSEAFF; CDR3nt: TGTGCCAGTAGTCGTGGACAGGCCCCGAGCGAAGCTTTCTTT
d_gene: TRBD1; v_gene: TRBV6-1; j_gene: TRBJ1-5; abundance: NA; CDR3aa: CASRRTGPNQPQHF; CDR3nt: TGTGCCAGCAGACGGACAGGGCCCAATCAGCCCCAGCATTTT
d_gene: TRBD1; v_gene: TRBV7-6; j_gene: TRBJ2-1; abundance: NA; CDR3aa: CASSLAPGQGYNEQFF; CDR3nt: TGTGCCAGCAGCTTAGCGCCGGGACAGGGCTACAATGAGCAGTTCTTC